This T cell receptor beta chain was profiled in a study of T cells in Graves' hyperthyroidism and ophthalmopathy. Researchers took RNA transcripts and amplified the TCR beta CDR3 regions from them. Researchers ran a first-round RT-PCR on the TCR CDR3 using the HTBI primer set. TCRdb processed the multiplex PCR reads anew with MiXCR; each CDR3 protein has one entry. The profile shows 500,000 to 600,000 distinct CDR3 sequences, 46% of them singletons. Trimming stripped 0 bases from V and 5 bases from J, with 8 bases between. The CDR3 has 13 residues. Germline CDR1 and CDR2: SGHVS and FNYEAQ. Input material: peripheral blood or thyroid tissue (not recorded which). The TCR comes from an adult woman with Graves' disease, either hyperthyroidism or ophthalmopathy (not recorded which). The V gene is TRBV7-6, the J gene TRBJ2-7; possibly TRBD1 or TRBD2 for D (5 bases each). The CDR3 is CASSLAGADEQYF. Written as DNA, the CDR3 is TGTGCCAGCAGCTTAGCCGGGGCCGACGAGCAGTACTTC.